Listed below are T cell receptor beta chains from one sample, sequenced in a study of T cell responses to AZD1222 COVID-19 vaccine. Profiling relied on immunoSEQ multiplex PCR, and the TCRdb table lists in-frame clones only, not all of them. This table has 150,000 or so clones, approximately 89% appearing once. The specimen was peripheral blood, collected 28 days after the second AZD1222 dose. The source is an adult who received the AZD1222 COVID-19 vaccine. The CDR3 runs from the conserved cysteine through the conserved F or W. A D gene is named only where the DNA matches it firmly. Clone size appears in some rows only: once, few, many, or a class for an expanded clone.

abundance,j_gene,d_gene,v_gene,CDR3aa,CDR3nt
NA,TRBJ1-1,NA,TRBV11-1,CASSAGVRGTEAFF,TGTGCCAGCAGCGCTGGGGTGAGGGGCACTGAAGCTTTCTTT
NA,TRBJ1-1,TRBD1,TRBV7-2,CASSLEVRGTTEAFF,TGTGCCAGCAGCTTAGAGGTCAGGGGGACCACTGAAGCTTTCTTT
NA,TRBJ1-2,TRBD1,TRBV29-1,CSVGGTGDGYTF,TGCAGCGTGGGGGGGACAGGGGATGGCTACACCTTC
NA,TRBJ1-6,NA,TRBV19,CASSILTSSYNSPLHF,TGTGCCAGTAGTATACTCACCTCCTCCTATAATTCACCCCTCCACTTT
once,TRBJ1-4,NA,TRBV4-1,CASSPGGNNEKLFF,TGCGCCAGCAGCCCCGGGGGGAATAATGAAAAACTGTTTTTT
NA,TRBJ1-1,NA,TRBV7-9,CASSADRPTEAFF,TGTGCCAGCAGCGCCGACAGGCCCACTGAAGCTTTCTTT
NA,TRBJ1-1,NA,TRBV3-1/TRBV3-2,CASSQGPGPGAFF,TGTGCCAGCAGCCAAGGTCCGGGCCCGGGAGCTTTCTTT
NA,TRBJ2-1,TRBD2,TRBV5-1,CASSASGYSYNEQFF,TGCGCCAGCAGCGCTAGCGGGTACTCCTACAATGAGCAGTTCTTC
once,TRBJ1-5,NA,TRBV5-1,CASSLGPQQGYNQPQHF,TGCGCCAGCAGCTTGGGCCCTCAACAGGGCTACAATCAGCCCCAGCATTTT
NA,TRBJ1-2,NA,TRBV3-1/TRBV3-2,CASSQDWGRSWGYTF,TGTGCCAGCAGCCAAGATTGGGGCCGGTCGTGGGGCTACACCTTC
few,TRBJ2-2,NA,TRBV15,CATSRDHSGGLTGELFF,TGTGCCACCAGCAGAGATCACTCGGGGGGCCTCACCGGGGAGCTGTTTTTT
NA,TRBJ1-4,NA,TRBV6-5,CASRLRPNYNEKLFF,TGTGCCAGCCGCCTACGGCCGAACTATAATGAAAAACTGTTTTTT
NA,TRBJ2-7,TRBD1,TRBV5-1,CASSLQGASYEQYF,TGCGCCAGCAGCTTACAGGGGGCCAGCTACGAGCAGTACTTC
NA,TRBJ1-2,NA,TRBV4-3,CASSQGPGTTNYGYTF,TGCGCCAGCAGCCAAGGACCCGGGACTACCAATTATGGCTACACCTTC
NA,TRBJ2-7,NA,TRBV19,CASSDGTSYEQYF,TGTGCCAGTAGCGACGGGACCAGCTACGAGCAGTACTTC
NA,TRBJ1-3,NA,TRBV7-2,CASSTVGRSGNTIYF,TGTGCCAGCAGCACGGTGGGGCGCTCTGGAAACACCATATATTTT
NA,TRBJ2-7,TRBD2,TRBV7-3,CASSPSGGSYEQYF,TGTGCCAGCAGCCCCAGCGGGGGCTCCTACGAGCAGTACTTC
once,TRBJ2-7,NA,TRBV25-1,CASSSMEGAYEQYF,TGTGCCAGCAGTTCTATGGAGGGGGCCTACGAGCAGTACTTC
NA,TRBJ1-5,NA,TRBV27,CASSPGGGLNQPQHF,TGTGCCAGCAGTCCTGGAGGCGGATTGAATCAGCCCCAGCATTTT
NA,TRBJ2-5,TRBD1,TRBV9,CASSVVAGGGETQYF,TGTGCCAGCAGCGTAGTGGCAGGGGGCGGGGAGACCCAGTACTTC
once,TRBJ1-6,TRBD1,TRBV3-1/TRBV3-2,CASIGQGYNSPLHF,TGTGCCAGCATCGGACAGGGTTATAATTCACCCCTCCACTTT
NA,TRBJ1-1,TRBD1,TRBV5-1,CASSFGQGGTEAFF,TGCGCCAGCAGCTTTGGACAGGGAGGCACTGAAGCTTTCTTT
NA,TRBJ2-2,TRBD1,TRBV2,CASSVFGTGNTGELFF,TGTGCCAGCAGTGTGTTTGGGACAGGCAATACCGGGGAGCTGTTTTTT
NA,TRBJ2-5,NA,TRBV5-8,CASSYWGETQYF,TGTGCCAGCAGCTATTGGGGCGAGACCCAGTACTTC
once,TRBJ1-3,NA,TRBV2,CASSPEQGSGNTIYF,TGTGCCAGCAGTCCCGAACAGGGATCTGGAAACACCATATATTTT
NA,TRBJ1-2,NA,TRBV7-2,CASSFQQGYGYTF,TGTGCCAGCAGCTTTCAACAGGGCTATGGCTACACCTTC
NA,TRBJ2-3,NA,TRBV9,CASSVAGDTQYF,TGTGCCAGCAGCGTAGCGGGAGATACGCAGTATTTT
NA,TRBJ2-2,TRBD1,TRBV29-1,CSVETWTGGTGELFF,TGCAGCGTTGAAACATGGACAGGGGGCACCGGGGAGCTGTTTTTT
few,TRBJ2-1,TRBD2,TRBV3-1/TRBV3-2,CASSQDGTRVNEQFF,TGTGCCAGCAGCCAAGATGGGACTAGAGTAAATGAGCAGTTCTTC
NA,TRBJ2-1,TRBD2,TRBV24-1,CATSDRRTSGSHNEQFF,TGTGCCACCAGTGACCGACGGACTAGCGGGAGCCACAATGAGCAGTTCTTC
NA,TRBJ2-1,NA,TRBV5-4,CASSPGPSDNEQFF,TGTGCCAGCAGCCCCGGACCGAGTGACAATGAGCAGTTCTTC
NA,TRBJ1-1,NA,TRBV27,CASSPRGGWNTEAFF,TGTGCCAGCAGTCCACGGGGGGGTTGGAACACTGAAGCTTTCTTT
NA,TRBJ1-2,NA,TRBV19,CASSITDSGLYYGYTF,TGTGCCAGTAGTATTACGGACAGTGGCCTTTACTATGGCTACACCTTC
NA,TRBJ1-4,NA,TRBV19,CASSIVATNEKLFF,TGTGCCAGTAGTATCGTAGCAACTAATGAAAAACTGTTTTTT
NA,TRBJ1-6,NA,TRBV9,CASSAREDLNNSPLHF,TGTGCCAGCAGCGCCCGTGAGGACCTAAATAATTCACCCCTCCACTTT
NA,TRBJ2-5,TRBD1,TRBV7-9,CASGSGQAYQETQYF,TGTGCCAGCGGGTCCGGACAGGCGTACCAAGAGACCCAGTACTTC
NA,TRBJ1-3,NA,TRBV9,CASSAGANSGNTIYF,TGTGCCAGCAGCGCAGGGGCTAACTCTGGAAACACCATATATTTT